A selection of T cell receptor beta chains follows, all from one sample in a study of blood T cell repertoires in COVID-19. The repertoire was sequenced with immunoSEQ multiplex PCR; TCRdb's copy has only in-frame clones and lacks some. The repertoire consists of about 160,000 clones, with around 85% occurring once and the leading ten covering about 3.5%. Sequencing input: peripheral blood. These receptors all stem from a human donor with acute or convalescent COVID-19. The donor label of this sample is uncertain. Both conserved end residues are part of each CDR3. D genes are given only for firm matches. Clone size is not always given. Where it is, it says once, few, many or a class for expanded clones.

V	J	D	size	DNA	CDR3
TRBV10-3	TRBJ2-7	NA	NA	TGTGCCATCAGTGAGTCAGGGCGGGGCAGGGGGTCCTACGAGCAGTACTTC	CAISESGRGRGSYEQYF
TRBV7-2	TRBJ1-6	NA	NA	TGTGCCAGCAACCGGCGGGACTCAAGAGGGTCCCTCCACTTT	CASNRRDSRGSLHF
TRBV6-5	TRBJ1-1	NA	NA	TGTGCCAGCAGCTCTGGGGGGAGCACTGAAGCTTTCTTT	CASSSGGSTEAFF
TRBV5-6	TRBJ1-3	NA	NA	TGTGCCAGCAGCCCGATGGCCAACTCTGGAAACACCATATATTTT	CASSPMANSGNTIYF
TRBV19	TRBJ1-6	NA	NA	TGTGCCAGTAGTACTCGAGGCGCCCTTAATTCACCCCTCCACTTT	CASSTRGALNSPLHF
TRBV24-1	TRBJ1-1	TRBD1	NA	TGTGCCACCAGTTACAGGGGGAACTCTGAAGCTTTCTTT	CATSYRGNSEAFF
TRBV9	TRBJ1-2	NA	few	TGTGCCAGCAGTGCACAGTATAACTATGGCTACACCTTC	CASSAQYNYGYTF
TRBV24-1	TRBJ2-2	NA	once	TGTGCCACCAGTCCTCCACCAAGGACTTACCTTGAGCCCGGGGAGCTGTTTTTT	CATSPPPRTYLEPGELFF
TRBV11-2	TRBJ1-4	TRBD1	NA	TGTGCCAGCAGCCGGACAGGCCATCGGGCGAAAAAACTGTTTTTT	CASSRTGHRAKKLFF
TRBV6-2/TRBV6-3	TRBJ1-5	NA	few	TGTGCCAGCAGCGCGCTCGACAGGCCGGACAATCAGCCCCAGCATTTT	CASSALDRPDNQPQHF
TRBV7-3	TRBJ1-2	NA	once	TGTGCCAGCAGCTTAGATGGGAGAACATATGGCTACACCTTC	CASSLDGRTYGYTF
TRBV12-5	TRBJ1-4	TRBD1	NA	TGTGCTAGTGGTCCGACAGGGTGGAAAGAAAAACTGTTTTTT	CASGPTGWKEKLFF
TRBV24-1	TRBJ2-7	NA	NA	TGTGCCACCAGTGATTCCCGGGAGCAGTACTTC	CATSDSREQYF
TRBV30	TRBJ1-5	NA	NA	TGTGCCTGGGATGACAGGTCGTTAAGGCCCCAGCATTTT	CAWDDRSLRPQHF
TRBV30	TRBJ1-6	NA	NA	TGTGCCTGGGAGGCGGGAAGCTCCTATAATTCACCCCTCCACTTT	CAWEAGSSYNSPLHF
TRBV2	TRBJ1-2	TRBD1	NA	TGTGCCAGCAGTGAGGACAGGGGCCTCTATGGCTACACCTTC	CASSEDRGLYGYTF
TRBV9	TRBJ1-2	NA	NA	TGTGCCAGCAGCGTATTAACAGGACAGAACTATTCTAACTATGGCTACACCTTC	CASSVLTGQNYSNYGYTF
TRBV29-1	TRBJ1-1	NA	NA	TGCAGCGTCGACAGGTTTTATTCGGGTGAAGCTTTCTTT	CSVDRFYSGEAFF
TRBV25-1	TRBJ1-6	TRBD1	once	TGTGCCAGCAGCTTGAGGGGGCGAGACTCACCCCTCCACTTT	CASSLRGRDSPLHF
TRBV5-1	TRBJ2-7	NA	NA	TGCGCCAGCAGCTTGATTGGAGATCTGAGCTCCTACGAGCAGTACTTC	CASSLIGDLSSYEQYF
TRBV3-1/TRBV3-2	TRBJ2-3	TRBD2	NA	TGTGCCAGCAGCCACCGACTAGCGGGGCACACAGATACGCAGTATTTT	CASSHRLAGHTDTQYF
TRBV9	TRBJ1-5	TRBD1	NA	TGTGCCAGCAGCGTAGGAAGGGGGCATCAGCCCCAGCATTTT	CASSVGRGHQPQHF
TRBV19	TRBJ1-4	NA	NA	TGTGCCAGTAATAGTCCGCAGACAGACTTTGCAACTAATGAAAAACTGTTTTTT	CASNSPQTDFATNEKLFF
TRBV5-1	TRBJ1-1	NA	NA	TGCGCCAGCAGCTTGGAACAGTTGAACACTGAAGCTTTCTTT	CASSLEQLNTEAFF
TRBV3-1/TRBV3-2	TRBJ1-1	NA	NA	TGTGCCAGCAGCCAAAGAGGGATGAACACTGAAGCTTTCTTT	CASSQRGMNTEAFF
TRBV5-6	TRBJ1-4	TRBD1	NA	TGTGCCAGCAGCTTCGCGGGGACAGGGTACGAAAAACTGTTTTTT	CASSFAGTGYEKLFF
TRBV6-6	TRBJ1-1	TRBD1	NA	TGTGCCAGCAGTTACTCGGGACAGGGGAACACTGAAGCTTTCTTT	CASSYSGQGNTEAFF
TRBV25-1	TRBJ1-1	NA	few	TGTGCCAGCAGTGACTGGAGACAGAACATGAACACTGAAGCTTTCTTT	CASSDWRQNMNTEAFF
TRBV13	TRBJ1-3	NA	NA	TGTGCCAGCAGCTCCAGGAACTCTGGAAACACCATATATTTT	CASSSRNSGNTIYF
TRBV11-1	TRBJ1-3	NA	NA	TGTGCCAGCAGCTTAGTCGCCGCGGACACCATATATTTT	CASSLVAADTIYF
TRBV6-1	TRBJ1-3	NA	NA	TGTGCCAGCAGTGAACGGTCCGGAAACACCATATATTTT	CASSERSGNTIYF
TRBV11-1	TRBJ2-3	NA	NA	TGTGCCAGCAGCTTAGGCTCCCGGTTTTCAGATACGCAGTATTTT	CASSLGSRFSDTQYF
TRBV7-9	TRBJ2-7	TRBD1	once	TGTGCCAGCAGCTTAGTTTCTGTAGGGACAGGGGTCCACGAGCAGTACTTC	CASSLVSVGTGVHEQYF
TRBV4-2	TRBJ1-1	NA	NA	TGTGCCAGCAGCCAAGAGGGACACCTGAACACTGAAGCTTTCTTT	CASSQEGHLNTEAFF
TRBV18	TRBJ2-5	NA	NA	TGTGCCAGCTCACCAGGGGCGACCCAAGAGACCCAGTACTTC	CASSPGATQETQYF
TRBV29-1	TRBJ1-3	NA	NA	TGCAGCCCCCTTGAGAGAAACACCATATATTTT	CSPLERNTIYF
TRBV20-1	TRBJ2-7	NA	NA	TGCAGTGCTAGGACTGGCTACGAGCAGTACTTC	CSARTGYEQYF
TRBV14	TRBJ2-5	TRBD2	NA	TGTGCCAGCAGCCAAGGAAGGACTAGCGGGGGGTACCAAGAGACCCAGTACTTC	CASSQGRTSGGYQETQYF
TRBV29-1	TRBJ1-1	NA	NA	TGCAGCGTTGAAGGATTCCCCCCAGGGGTGGCTTTCTTT	CSVEGFPPGVAFF
TRBV5-1	TRBJ2-7	TRBD1	NA	TGCGCCAGCAGCTTACCCGGGACAGGGGGGTCTTACGAGCAGTACTTC	CASSLPGTGGSYEQYF
TRBV11-3	TRBJ1-2	NA	once	TGTGCCAGCAGCTCATCTTGGACAGCACATGGCTACACCTTC	CASSSSWTAHGYTF